Listed below are T cell receptor beta chains from one sample, sequenced in a study of Ad26.COV2.S vaccination and SARS-CoV-2 variants. The method was immunoSEQ multiplex PCR; TCRdb's version includes in-frame clones alone and lacks a portion of them. The sample has more than 150,000 clones; around 88% are singletons. This sample comprised peripheral blood, obtained after recovery from COVID-19. These receptors were taken from a human donor who had recovered from COVID-19. CDR3s include the opening cysteine and the closing phenylalanine or tryptophan. Each record gives: clone size, D gene, J gene, V gene, CDR3 DNA, CDR3 protein. A D gene is named only where the DNA matches it firmly. Not all rows give a size; the values are once, few, many and, for expanded clones, a class.

>.|.|TRBJ1-2|TRBV3-1/TRBV3-2
TGTGCCAGCAGCCAACGGGGGCGCGGCTATGGCTACACCTTC
CASSQRGRGYGYTF
>few|.|TRBJ1-6|TRBV9
TGTGCCAGCAGCGTAGTCGATAATTCACCCCTCCACTTT
CASSVVDNSPLHF
>.|.|TRBJ2-3|TRBV4-1
TGCGCCAGCAGCCAAGTGGGGGTCGACCCCACAGATACGCAGTATTTT
CASSQVGVDPTDTQYF
>few|.|TRBJ2-7|TRBV13
TGTGCCAGCAGCTTAGATGGGGTCAGCTACGAGCAGTACTTC
CASSLDGVSYEQYF
>.|.|TRBJ2-6|TRBV2
TGTGCCAGCATCGGGACCTCTGGGGCCAACGTCCTGACTTTC
CASIGTSGANVLTF
>.|TRBD2|TRBJ2-1|TRBV27
TGTGCCAGCGGGACTAGGGTTAGGCAGTTCTTC
CASGTRVRQFF
>.|.|TRBJ1-1|TRBV18
TGTGCCAGCTCACCACGACTCTCGACCCCGCAAAACCCCGAAGCTTTCTTT
CASSPRLSTPQNPEAFF
>few|.|TRBJ2-3|TRBV7-3
TGTGCCAGCAGCTTATCGACTACCCACCATACGCAGTATTTT
CASSLSTTHHTQYF
>.|.|TRBJ1-1|TRBV5-6
TGTGCCAGCAGCTTGTTTGGTATGAACACTGAAGCTTTCTTT
CASSLFGMNTEAFF
>.|.|TRBJ2-7|TRBV2
TGTGCCAGCGGTGGGCTTTCGCATTACGAGCAGTACTTC
CASGGLSHYEQYF
>.|TRBD2|TRBJ2-5|TRBV2
TGTGCCAGCGGAAGCGGGGGGGCGCGGGAGACCCAGTACTTC
CASGSGGARETQYF
>.|.|TRBJ1-1|TRBV12-3/TRBV12-4
TGTGCCAGCCTCTGGGCGGGCACTGAAGCTTTCTTT
CASLWAGTEAFF
>.|TRBD2|TRBJ2-1|TRBV5-1
TGCGCCAGCAGCTTGCGGACTAGCGGCTACAATGAGCAGTTCTTC
CASSLRTSGYNEQFF
>.|.|TRBJ2-7|TRBV3-1/TRBV3-2
TGTGCCAGCAGCTTAACCCGGGACTCTCGTAACGAGCAGTACTTC
CASSLTRDSRNEQYF
>.|.|TRBJ2-5|TRBV9
TGTGCCAGCAGCCAAACGACTGATATACAAGAGACCCAGTACTTC
CASSQTTDIQETQYF
>.|.|TRBJ2-5|TRBV14
TGTGCCAGCAGCCAAGGGGGCCAAGAGACCCAGTACTTC
CASSQGGQETQYF
>.|.|TRBJ2-7|TRBV7-8
TGTGCCAGCAGCTTAACCGACACCTACGAGCAGTACTTC
CASSLTDTYEQYF
>.|TRBD2|TRBJ2-7|TRBV7-2
TGTGCCAGCACCCCTGCGGGGGGGGGAACCTACGAGCAGTACTTC
CASTPAGGGTYEQYF
>once|.|TRBJ1-1|TRBV19
TGTGCCAGTAGTCAAGGGACGGAAAAGAACACTGAAGCTTTCTTT
CASSQGTEKNTEAFF
>.|.|TRBJ2-5|TRBV3-1/TRBV3-2
TGTGCCAGCAGCCAAGTAAACCAAGGGGGAGAGACCCAGTACTTC
CASSQVNQGGETQYF
>once|.|TRBJ2-1|TRBV5-6
TGTGCCAGCAGCTTGGAAGAGACTTACTTGGATGAGCAGTTCTTC
CASSLEETYLDEQFF
>.|.|TRBJ2-1|TRBV7-9
TGTGCCAGCAGCTTCTCCGGGTCCCGAAACAATGAGCAGTTCTTC
CASSFSGSRNNEQFF
>.|.|TRBJ1-5|TRBV5-8
TGTGCCAGCAGCTATGGAGGACGGTTCAATCAGCCCCAGCATTTT
CASSYGGRFNQPQHF
>.|TRBD1|TRBJ1-1|TRBV12-5
TGTGCTAGTGCCTTCTCCGGGACAGGGGCGGGAGCTTTCTTT
CASAFSGTGAGAFF
>.|.|TRBJ2-7|TRBV29-1
TGCAACCGGGGTGCCCCCTCCTACGAGCAGTACTTC
CNRGAPSYEQYF
>.|TRBD1|TRBJ2-7|TRBV19
TGTGCCAGTAGTATAGATGGACAGGCTAGCTCCTACGAGCAGTACTTC
CASSIDGQASSYEQYF
>.|.|TRBJ2-3|TRBV18
TGTGCCAGCTCACCATCGACTATCAGCACAGATACGCAGTATTTT
CASSPSTISTDTQYF
>.|.|TRBJ1-1|TRBV9
TGTGCCAGCAGCCGGGGGAACACTGAAGCTTTCTTT
CASSRGNTEAFF
>.|.|TRBJ2-1|TRBV18
TGTGCCAGCTCACCACCGATGCAGCTCAATGAGCAGTTCTTC
CASSPPMQLNEQFF
>.|TRBD2|TRBJ2-1|TRBV7-8
TGTGCCAGCAGTTTGCTAGCTAGCGGGAGCTCCTACAATGAGCAGTTCTTC
CASSLLASGSSYNEQFF
>.|.|TRBJ2-5|TRBV5-1
TGCGCCAGCAGCTTGACTGGGGGCGGGGAGACCCAGTACTTC
CASSLTGGGETQYF
>.|.|TRBJ2-1|TRBV2
TGTGCCAGTATTGAAGCATACAATGAGCAGTTCTTC
CASIEAYNEQFF
>.|.|TRBJ2-5|TRBV5-4
TGTGCCAGCAGCTGGGCCTCCCAAGAGACCCAGTACTTC
CASSWASQETQYF
>.|TRBD1|TRBJ1-2|TRBV3-1/TRBV3-2
TGTGCCAGCAGCCAAACAGGGGGCGATGGCTACACCTTC
CASSQTGGDGYTF
>once|TRBD2|TRBJ2-2|TRBV7-3
TGTGCCAGCAGCCTCAGCGGGGACACCGGGGAGCTGTTTTTT
CASSLSGDTGELFF
>.|TRBD2|TRBJ2-1|TRBV5-1
TGCGCCAGCAGCGCCAGACTAGCGGGAGTCAATGAGCAGTTCTTC
CASSARLAGVNEQFF
>.|.|TRBJ2-3|TRBV10-2
TGCGCCAGCGCCCAGGTCACAGATACGCAGTATTTT
CASAQVTDTQYF